The 9 T cell receptor beta chains below come from one sample, sequenced in a study of OX40 agonist ivuxolimab in advanced cancers. TCRdb's table, derived via immunoSEQ multiplex PCR, lists solely in-frame clones and lacks some. This table has around 69,000 clones, over 75% appearing once. This material consisted of CD4+ or CD8+ T cells sorted from blood, taken in a trial of the OX40 agonist ivuxolimab. All receptors come from an adult with an advanced solid tumor such as melanoma, head and neck, liver or kidney cancer.

The V gene is TRBV29-1, the J gene TRBJ2-7, with D perhaps TRBD1 (5 bases). Trimming cost V 6 bases and J 3 bases, with 24 bases left between them. This CDR3 region has 16 residues. Germline CDR1 reads SQVTM; CDR2 reads ANQGSEA. DNA of the CDR3: TGCAGCGTCGAGGTAGACAGAGTCAGGTCGAACTACGAGCAGTACTTC. It encodes CSVEVDRVRSNYEQYF.

The chain carries TRBV6-6 and TRBJ1-2; a possible D gene is TRBD1 (5 bases). CDR1 is MNHNY, CDR2 SVGAGI, per germline (reference sequence). This CDR3 is built from 13 residues. V lost 9 bases to trimming and J lost 3 bases, with 14 bases between them. CDR3 DNA sequence: TGTGCCAGTTCAGGCGGGGCGGACTATGGCTACACCTTC. This encodes CASSGGADYGYTF.

CDR3 region: CASSLSGGNTEAFF. The CDR3, as DNA: TGTGCCAGCAGCTTGTCAGGGGGGAACACTGAAGCTTTCTTT. The rearrangement links TRBV5-5 to TRBJ1-1, with 7 bases aligning to TRBD1. Germline CDR1 reads SGHKS; CDR2 reads YYEKEE (reference sequence). With V trimmed by 1 base and J by 1 base, 1 base remained unmatched. There are 14 residues in the CDR3.

CDR3: CASSLGDNNEQFF. CDR3 in DNA: TGTGCCAGCAGTCTGGGGGACAACAATGAGCAGTTCTTC. This sequence joins TRBV6-5 and TRBJ2-1, with a weak D call TRBD1 (6 bases). The CDR3 is 13 residues long. V was clipped by 5 bases and J by 5 bases, with 10 bases between them. Germline V gene lookup returns CDR1 MNHEY and CDR2 SVGAGI.

Written as DNA, the CDR3 is TGTGCCAGCAGTGCATTGGGGGAAACCTACAATGAGCAGTTCTTC. Its protein product is CASSALGETYNEQFF. The rearrangement joins TRBV2 to TRBJ2-1, with D perhaps assigned TRBD1 or TRBD2 (5 bases each). Looked up from germline, CDR1 is SNHLY and CDR2 is FYNNEI. The CDR3 has 15 residues. V lost 4 bases and J lost 2, with 12 bases in between.

CDR3 sequence: CASSGGTSGTYSYNEQFF. Written as DNA, the CDR3 is TGTGCCAGCAGTGGAGGGACTAGCGGGACGTACTCCTACAATGAGCAGTTCTTC. This chain links TRBV2 with TRBJ2-1, with 13 positions matching TRBD2. The germline CDR1 and CDR2 sequences are SNHLY and FYNNEI. The V segment lost 4 bases and the J segment 0 bases; nucleotides outside the gene matches: 6. The CDR3 contains 18 residues.

This CDR3 reads CSVEIQGRITEAFF. The CDR3, as DNA: TGCAGCGTTGAAATACAGGGTAGGATCACTGAAGCTTTCTTT. The chain couples TRBV29-1 to TRBJ1-1; D might be TRBD1 (6 bases). Trimming cost V 2 bases and J 4 bases, with 14 bases left between them. The CDR3 runs 14 residues. Looked up from germline, CDR1 is SQVTM and CDR2 is ANQGSEA.

This chain uses TRBV7-9 with TRBJ2-7; TRBD1 matches 9 bases. Germline loops: CDR1 SEHNR, CDR2 FQNEAQ (reference sequence). This CDR3 is built from 14 residues. The J segment lost 7 bases and the V segment lost 5 bases, leaving 9 bases of the junction unmatched. CDR3 loop: CASSPSPGTGEQYF. CDR3 DNA: TGTGCCAGCAGCCCGAGTCCCGGGACAGGGGAGCAGTACTTC.

The J gene is TRBJ1-5, the V gene TRBV27, with a tentative D call TRBD1 (5 bases). V dropped 2 bases and J dropped 2 bases, with 10 bases sitting between them. The CDR3 contains 15 residues. The germline gives CDR1 MNHEY, CDR2 SMNVEV (reference sequence). The CDR3 protein is CASSLGGDGNQPQHF. CDR3 coding DNA: TGTGCCAGCAGTTTAGGCGGGGACGGCAATCAGCCCCAGCATTTT.